This T cell receptor beta chain appears in the sequencing data of a study of blood T cells in healthy people across ages. Germline values: CDR1 SGHRS, CDR2 YFSETQ. V lost 4 bases and J lost 1, with 10 bases in between. The CDR3 runs 14 residues. The second PCR ran about 7 to 12 cycles with a sample-barcoded 5' primer and J-beta primers. Every molecule of cDNA carried a tag from a template-switch adaptor with 12 random nucleotides. From the 5' RACE reads, TCRdb called clonotypes with MiXCR, one entry per CDR3 protein. This sample has roughly 800,000 distinct CDR3 sequences, with roughly 60% found just once.

Sequenced material: blood. The chain is built from TRBV5-1 and TRBJ2-3, with a tentative D call TRBD2 (6 bases). This TCR was recovered from a man aged 25 to 45 in good health. CDR3 DNA sequence: TGCGCCAGCAGCCCACCTAGCGGCACAGATACGCAGTATTTT. As protein: CASSPPSGTDTQYF.